A selection of T cell receptor beta chains follows, all from one sample in a study of Graves' ophthalmopathy and Graves' hyperthyroidism. TCRdb fed the multiplex PCR reads into MiXCR, producing one record per CDR3 protein. The sample includes over a million distinct CDR3 sequences, 35% to 45% of them seen just once. Sequenced input: peripheral blood or thyroid tissue (not recorded which). These receptors all come from an adult man with Graves' hyperthyroidism. Each CDR3 is given with its conserved first and last residue. A D gene is named only where the DNA matches it firmly. For some rows the clone size is stated as once, few or many, or as a class when expanded; others skip it.

J | size | V | D | CDR3 | DNA
TRBJ1-1 | . | TRBV29-1 | . | CSVRTQVTNTEAFF | TGCAGCGTCCGTACACAGGTGACTAACACTGAAGCTTTCTTT
TRBJ1-1 | many | TRBV25-1 | TRBD1 | CASSTDRDTEAFF | TGTGCCAGCAGTACCGACAGGGACACTGAAGCTTTCTTT
TRBJ2-7 | . | TRBV4-2 | TRBD1 | CASSQATQGNYDEQYF | TGTGCCAGCAGCCAGGCTACACAGGGGAATTACGACGAGCAGTACTTC
TRBJ2-5 | . | TRBV7-8 | . | CASSHDGGPGETQYF | TGTGCCAGCAGCCACGATGGGGGGCCCGGGGAGACCCAGTACTTC
TRBJ2-7 | few | TRBV12-3/TRBV12-4 | TRBD1 | CASSLQGSQGAEEQYF | TGTGCCAGCAGTTTACAGGGGAGTCAGGGGGCGGAGGAGCAGTACTTC
TRBJ1-1 | . | TRBV3-1 | . | CATSRGRRMNTEAFF | TGTGCCACCAGCAGGGGTCGGCGGATGAACACTGAAGCTTTCTTT
TRBJ2-3 | . | TRBV7-2 | . | CASSFSEGDTQYF | TGTGCCAGCAGCTTCTCTGAGGGAGATACGCAGTATTTT
TRBJ2-6 | . | TRBV20-1 | TRBD1 | CSARKTGTESSGANVLTF | TGCAGTGCTAGAAAGACAGGGACCGAAAGCTCTGGGGCCAACGTCCTGACTTTC
TRBJ2-5 | many | TRBV20-1 | TRBD2 | CSATTMTSSETQYF | TGCAGTGCCACGACCATGACTAGCTCAGAGACCCAGTACTTC
TRBJ2-2 | many | TRBV14 | . | CASSQRRKAGELFF | TGTGCCAGCAGCCAACGAAGGAAGGCCGGGGAGCTGTTTTTT
TRBJ1-6 | . | TRBV6-6 | TRBD1 | CASSYQGQGTPLHF | TGTGCCAGCAGTTACCAGGGACAGGGGACACCCCTCCACTTT
TRBJ2-2 | many | TRBV6-5 | TRBD1 | CASTQQGWDTGELFF | TGTGCCAGCACCCAACAGGGGTGGGACACCGGGGAGCTGTTTTTT
TRBJ2-7 | . | TRBV27 | . | CASRAGGRDEQYF | TGTGCCAGCAGGGCCGGGGGAAGGGACGAGCAGTACTTC
TRBJ1-2 | . | TRBV2 | . | CASSSGNLPYGYTF | TGTGCCAGCAGTTCCGGGAACCTCCCCTATGGCTACACCTTC
TRBJ1-5 | many | TRBV15 | . | CATSRDQLSNQPQHF | TGTGCCACCAGCAGAGACCAGTTAAGCAATCAGCCCCAGCATTTT
TRBJ2-5 | many | TRBV6-2/TRBV6-3 | . | CASSYGREETQYF | TGTGCCAGCAGTTACGGGAGAGAAGAGACCCAGTACTTC
TRBJ1-1 | many | TRBV29-1 | TRBD1 | CSVGPTGSEAFF | TGCAGCGTTGGCCCGACAGGGTCTGAAGCTTTCTTT
TRBJ1-5 | . | TRBV27 | TRBD1 | CASREGQGLGNQPQHF | TGTGCCAGCAGGGAAGGACAGGGCTTGGGCAATCAGCCCCAGCATTTT
TRBJ2-7 | . | TRBV20-1 | . | CSASISSGYEQYF | TGCAGTGCCAGCATCTCGTCCGGATACGAGCAGTACTTC
TRBJ2-7 | . | TRBV2 | TRBD1 | CARNPGQGAEQYF | TGTGCCAGAAATCCGGGACAGGGGGCCGAGCAGTACTTC
TRBJ2-1 | . | TRBV7-9 | TRBD2 | CASSDGGVREQFF | TGTGCCAGCAGCGACGGGGGGGTAAGGGAGCAGTTCTTC
TRBJ2-5 | . | TRBV20-1 | TRBD2 | CSAIRTSGGSSFLETQYF | TGCAGTGCTATAAGGACTAGCGGGGGGAGCTCTTTTTTGGAGACCCAGTACTTC
TRBJ1-6 | . | TRBV10-3 | . | CAISPRGRGNSPLHF | TGTGCCATCAGTCCTCGAGGCAGGGGAAATTCACCCCTCCACTTT
TRBJ2-3 | few | TRBV10-3 | . | CAISERTGMRTDTQYF | TGTGCCATCAGTGAGAGAACAGGGATGCGCACAGATACGCAGTATTTT
TRBJ2-7 | many | TRBV20-1 | . | CSAQGGAMQYF | TGCAGTGCTCAAGGAGGGGCTATGCAGTACTTC
TRBJ2-3 | once | TRBV10-3 | . | CASSLDILEDTQYF | TGTGCCAGCAGTTTAGACATTCTCGAGGATACGCAGTATTTT
TRBJ2-7 | . | TRBV29-1 | TRBD1 | CSVVMLAGTGREQYF | TGCAGCGTTGTCATGTTGGCAGGGACAGGGCGGGAGCAGTACTTC
TRBJ1-4 | many | TRBV7-2 | TRBD1 | CASPNGTGGSTNEKLFF | TGTGCCAGTCCGAACGGAACAGGGGGATCAACTAATGAAAAACTGTTTTTT
TRBJ1-3 | many | TRBV7-8 | . | CASSLADSNSGNTIYF | TGTGCCAGCAGCTTAGCTGACAGCAACTCTGGAAACACCATATATTTT
TRBJ2-5 | many | TRBV7-9 | . | CASRVDSLNQETQYF | TGTGCCAGCAGAGTAGACAGCCTAAATCAAGAGACCCAGTACTTC
TRBJ1-1 | many | TRBV25-1 | . | CASSDTLQGRNTEAFF | TGTGCCAGCAGTGATACACTACAGGGACGGAACACTGAAGCTTTCTTT
TRBJ1-2 | many | TRBV11-2 | . | CASSFTDTNYGYTF | TGTGCCAGCAGCTTTACGGACACTAACTATGGCTACACCTTC
TRBJ1-1 | . | TRBV15 | . | CATSSPTGTEAFF | TGTGCCACCAGCAGCCCGACTGGCACTGAAGCTTTCTTT
TRBJ1-2 | many | TRBV20-1 | TRBD1 | CSAMDRAYGYTF | TGCAGTGCTATGGACAGGGCCTATGGCTACACCTTC
TRBJ2-5 | . | TRBV5-1 | TRBD2 | CASSFDASGSTGGETQYF | TGCGCCAGCAGCTTTGATGCTAGCGGGAGCACGGGAGGGGAGACCCAGTACTTC
TRBJ2-7 | few | TRBV7-9 | TRBD1 | CASSSTTGGEQYF | TGTGCCAGCAGCTCGACGACAGGGGGCGAGCAGTACTTC
TRBJ2-7 | once | TRBV11-1 | . | CASSGGSYYEQYF | TGTGCCAGCAGCGGGGGCAGTTACTACGAGCAGTACTTC
TRBJ1-3 | many | TRBV7-8 | TRBD1 | CASSSGTGAGNTIYF | TGTGCCAGCAGTTCCGGGACAGGGGCTGGAAACACCATATATTTT
TRBJ2-5 | . | TRBV4-3 | . | CASSQEGRQGMTQYF | TGCGCCAGCAGCCAAGAGGGGAGGCAGGGGATGACCCAGTACTTC
TRBJ1-2 | . | TRBV12-3/TRBV12-4 | . | CASSLDGRDKYSYGYTF | TGTGCCAGCAGTTTGGACGGGCGGGACAAATACAGCTATGGCTACACCTTC
TRBJ2-5 | many | TRBV11-2 | . | CASSFNGGETQYF | TGTGCCAGCAGCTTTAACGGAGGCGAGACCCAGTACTTC
TRBJ2-3 | . | TRBV29-1 | TRBD1 | CSVGQGADTQYF | TGCAGCGTTGGACAGGGGGCAGATACGCAGTATTTT
TRBJ2-7 | . | TRBV7-2 | . | CASSVQGGGEQYF | TGTGCCAGCAGCGTTCAGGGGGGCGGTGAGCAGTACTTC
TRBJ1-3 | . | TRBV19 | . | CASTHPDGSSGNTIYF | TGTGCCAGTACCCATCCCGACGGGAGCTCTGGAAACACCATATATTTT
TRBJ2-6 | . | TRBV18 | . | CASSLEDSGANVLTF | TGTGCCAGCTCACTTGAAGACTCTGGGGCCAACGTCCTGACTTTC
TRBJ2-5 | many | TRBV7-9 | TRBD2 | CASISSGEDQETQYF | TGTGCCAGCATATCTAGCGGGGAGGACCAAGAGACCCAGTACTTC
TRBJ2-7 | few | TRBV12-3/TRBV12-4 | . | CASSLGSRRDEQYF | TGTGCCAGCAGTTTGGGGTCACGGCGGGATGAGCAGTACTTC
TRBJ1-1 | . | TRBV4-3 | TRBD1 | CASSQPTGDGTEAFF | TGCGCCAGCAGCCAACCTACAGGGGATGGCACTGAAGCTTTCTTT